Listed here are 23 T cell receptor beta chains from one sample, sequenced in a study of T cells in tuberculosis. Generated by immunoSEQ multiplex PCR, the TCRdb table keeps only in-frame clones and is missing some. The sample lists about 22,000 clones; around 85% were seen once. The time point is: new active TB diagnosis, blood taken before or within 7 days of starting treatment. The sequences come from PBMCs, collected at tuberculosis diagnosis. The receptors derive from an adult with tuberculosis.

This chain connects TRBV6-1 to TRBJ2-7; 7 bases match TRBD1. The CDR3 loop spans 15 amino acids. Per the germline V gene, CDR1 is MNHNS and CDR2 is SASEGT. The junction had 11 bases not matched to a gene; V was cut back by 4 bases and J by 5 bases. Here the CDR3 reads CASSGGTAGKDEQYF. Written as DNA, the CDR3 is TGTGCCAGCAGTGGAGGGACAGCCGGTAAAGACGAGCAGTACTTC.

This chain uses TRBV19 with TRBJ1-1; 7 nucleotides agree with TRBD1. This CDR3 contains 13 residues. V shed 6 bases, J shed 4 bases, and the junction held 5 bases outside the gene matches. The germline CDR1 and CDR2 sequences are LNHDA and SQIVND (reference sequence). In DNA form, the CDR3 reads TGTGCCAGTAGGAGACAGGGAGGCACTGAAGCTTTCTTT. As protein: CASRRQGGTEAFF.

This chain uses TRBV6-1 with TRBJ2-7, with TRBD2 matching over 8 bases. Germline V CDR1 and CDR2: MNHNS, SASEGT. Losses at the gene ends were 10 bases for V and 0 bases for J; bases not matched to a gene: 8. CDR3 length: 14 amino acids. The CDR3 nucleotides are TGTGCCACGGCCAGGACTAGCAACTCCTACGAGCAGTACTTC. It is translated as CATARTSNSYEQYF.

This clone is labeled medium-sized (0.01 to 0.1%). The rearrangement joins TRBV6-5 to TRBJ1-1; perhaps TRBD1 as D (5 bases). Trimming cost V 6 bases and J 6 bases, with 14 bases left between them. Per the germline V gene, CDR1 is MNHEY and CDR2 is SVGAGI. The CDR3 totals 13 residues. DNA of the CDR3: TGTGCCAGCAGATGGAGGGGAAAGTCTGAAGCTTTCTTT. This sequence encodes CASRWRGKSEAFF.

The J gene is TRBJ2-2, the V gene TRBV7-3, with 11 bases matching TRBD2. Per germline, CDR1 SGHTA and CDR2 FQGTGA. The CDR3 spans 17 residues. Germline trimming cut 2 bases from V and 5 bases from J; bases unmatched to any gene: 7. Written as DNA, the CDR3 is TGTGCCAGCAGCTTAGGGCTAGCGGGAGGAAGTACCGGGGAGCTGTTTTTT. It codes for CASSLGLAGGSTGELFF.

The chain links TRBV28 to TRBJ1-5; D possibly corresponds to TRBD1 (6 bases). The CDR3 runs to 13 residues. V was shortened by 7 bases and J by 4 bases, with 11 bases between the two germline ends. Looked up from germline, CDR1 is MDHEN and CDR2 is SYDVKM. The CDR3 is CASTGGKNQPQHF. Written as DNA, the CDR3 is TGTGCCAGCACGGGGGGCAAGAATCAGCCCCAGCATTTT.

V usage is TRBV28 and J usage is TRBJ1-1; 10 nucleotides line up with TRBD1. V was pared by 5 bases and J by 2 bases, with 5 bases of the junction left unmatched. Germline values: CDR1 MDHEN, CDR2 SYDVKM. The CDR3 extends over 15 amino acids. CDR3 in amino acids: CASSLQTGGNTEAFF. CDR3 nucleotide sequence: TGTGCCAGCAGTCTCCAGACAGGGGGCAACACTGAAGCTTTCTTT.

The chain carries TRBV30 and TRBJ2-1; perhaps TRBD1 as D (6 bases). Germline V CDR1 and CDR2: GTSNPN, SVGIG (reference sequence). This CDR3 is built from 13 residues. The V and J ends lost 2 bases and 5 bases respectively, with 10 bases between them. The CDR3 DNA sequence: TGTGCCTGGAGTACGGGACACCACAATGAGCAGTTCTTC. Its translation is CAWSTGHHNEQFF.

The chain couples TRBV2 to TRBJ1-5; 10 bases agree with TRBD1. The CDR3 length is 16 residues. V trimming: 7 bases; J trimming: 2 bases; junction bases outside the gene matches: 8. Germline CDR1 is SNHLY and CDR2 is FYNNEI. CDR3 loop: CASTGQGGGGNQPQHF. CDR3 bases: TGTGCCAGCACCGGACAGGGGGGTGGCGGCAATCAGCCCCAGCATTTT. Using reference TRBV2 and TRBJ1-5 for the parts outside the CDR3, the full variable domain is EPEVTQTPSHQVTQMGQEVILRCVPISNHLYFYWYRQILGQKVEFLVSFYNNEISEKSEIFDDQFSVERPDGSNFTLKIRSTKLEDSAMYFCASTGQGGGGNQPQHFGDGTRLSIL.

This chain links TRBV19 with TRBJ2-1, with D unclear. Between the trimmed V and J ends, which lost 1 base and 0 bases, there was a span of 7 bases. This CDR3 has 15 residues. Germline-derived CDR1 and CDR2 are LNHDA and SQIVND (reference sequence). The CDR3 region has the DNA TGTGCCAGTAGTATAGGTTCGGGCTCCTACAATGAGCAGTTCTTC. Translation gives CASSIGSGSYNEQFF.

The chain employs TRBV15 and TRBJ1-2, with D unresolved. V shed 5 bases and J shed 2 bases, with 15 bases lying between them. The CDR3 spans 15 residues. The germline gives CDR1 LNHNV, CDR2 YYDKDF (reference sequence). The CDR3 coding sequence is TGTGCCACCAGCCACCTAGCGGGAATAAACTATGGCTACACCTTC. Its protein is CATSHLAGINYGYTF.

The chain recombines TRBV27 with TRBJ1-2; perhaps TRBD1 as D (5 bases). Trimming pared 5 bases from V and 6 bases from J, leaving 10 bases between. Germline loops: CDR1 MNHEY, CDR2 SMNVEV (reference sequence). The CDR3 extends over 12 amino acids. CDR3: CASSAGLNGYTF. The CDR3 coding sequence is TGTGCCAGCAGTGCGGGGCTAAATGGCTACACCTTC.

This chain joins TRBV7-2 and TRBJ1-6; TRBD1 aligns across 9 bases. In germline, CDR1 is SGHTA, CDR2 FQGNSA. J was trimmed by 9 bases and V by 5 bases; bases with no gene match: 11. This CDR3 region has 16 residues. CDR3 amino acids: CASSPPSGTGISPLHF. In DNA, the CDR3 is TGTGCCAGCAGCCCCCCCTCCGGGACAGGGATTTCACCCCTCCACTTT.

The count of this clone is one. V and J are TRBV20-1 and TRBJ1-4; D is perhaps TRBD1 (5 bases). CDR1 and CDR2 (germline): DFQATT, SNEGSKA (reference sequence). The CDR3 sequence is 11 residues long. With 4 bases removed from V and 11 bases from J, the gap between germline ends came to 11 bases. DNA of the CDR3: TGCAGTGCTATCCCGGGGGAGAAACTGTTTTTT. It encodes CSAIPGEKLFF.

CDR3 amino acids: CASSYPNHPDRGSSTDTQYF. The CDR3 nucleotides are TGTGCCAGCAGCTACCCCAACCACCCAGACAGGGGTAGCAGCACAGATACGCAGTATTTT. The chain couples TRBV28 to TRBJ2-3; 8 positions match TRBD1. CDR1 is MDHEN and CDR2 is SYDVKM in the germline V gene. This CDR3 contains 20 residues. The V segment lost 6 bases and the J segment 0 bases; nucleotides outside the gene matches: 20.

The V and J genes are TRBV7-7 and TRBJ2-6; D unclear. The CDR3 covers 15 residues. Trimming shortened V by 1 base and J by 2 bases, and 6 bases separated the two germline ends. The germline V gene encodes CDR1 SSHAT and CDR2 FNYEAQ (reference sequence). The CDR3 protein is CASSLVGAGANVLTF. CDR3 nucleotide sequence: TGTGCCAGCAGCTTAGTAGGAGCTGGGGCCAACGTCCTGACTTTC.

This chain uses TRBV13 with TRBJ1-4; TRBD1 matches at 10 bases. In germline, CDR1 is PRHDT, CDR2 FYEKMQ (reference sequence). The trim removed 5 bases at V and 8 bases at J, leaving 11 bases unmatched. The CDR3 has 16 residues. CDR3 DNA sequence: TGTGCCAGCAGCGCACCGGGACAGGGGATTGGGGAAAAACTGTTTTTT. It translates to CASSAPGQGIGEKLFF.

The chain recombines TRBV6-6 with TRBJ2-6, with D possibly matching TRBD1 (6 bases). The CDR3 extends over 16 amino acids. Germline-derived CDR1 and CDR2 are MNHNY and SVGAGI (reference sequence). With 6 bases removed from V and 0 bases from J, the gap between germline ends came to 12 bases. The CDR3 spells CASSPGQFSGANVLTF. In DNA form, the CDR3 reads TGTGCCAGCAGCCCCGGACAGTTCTCTGGGGCCAACGTCCTGACTTTC.

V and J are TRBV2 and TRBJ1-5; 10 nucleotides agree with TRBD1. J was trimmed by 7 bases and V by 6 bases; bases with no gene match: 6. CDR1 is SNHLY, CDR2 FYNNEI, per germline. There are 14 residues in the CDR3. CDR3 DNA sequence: TGTGCCAGCAGAGGACAGGGGGATTACCAGCCCCAGCATTTT. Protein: CASRGQGDYQPQHF.

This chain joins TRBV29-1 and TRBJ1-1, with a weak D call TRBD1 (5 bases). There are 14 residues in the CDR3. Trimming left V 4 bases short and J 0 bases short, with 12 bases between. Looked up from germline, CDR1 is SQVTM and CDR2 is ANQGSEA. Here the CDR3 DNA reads TGCAGCGTTGTCGGGGGGTGGTTGAACACTGAAGCTTTCTTT. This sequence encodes CSVVGGWLNTEAFF.

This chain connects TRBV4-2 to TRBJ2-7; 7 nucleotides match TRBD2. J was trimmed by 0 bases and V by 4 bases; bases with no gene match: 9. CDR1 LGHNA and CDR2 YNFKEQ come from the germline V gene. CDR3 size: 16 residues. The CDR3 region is CASSRLWGGDSYEQYF. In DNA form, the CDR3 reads TGTGCCAGCAGCCGCCTTTGGGGAGGGGACTCCTACGAGCAGTACTTC.

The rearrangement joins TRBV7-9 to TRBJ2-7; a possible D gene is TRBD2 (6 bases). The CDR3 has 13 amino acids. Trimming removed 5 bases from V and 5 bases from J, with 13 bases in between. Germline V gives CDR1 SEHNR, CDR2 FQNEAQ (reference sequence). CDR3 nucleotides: TGTGCCAGCAGCCCTTCCGGGGGTAACGAGCAGTACTTC. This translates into CASSPSGGNEQYF.

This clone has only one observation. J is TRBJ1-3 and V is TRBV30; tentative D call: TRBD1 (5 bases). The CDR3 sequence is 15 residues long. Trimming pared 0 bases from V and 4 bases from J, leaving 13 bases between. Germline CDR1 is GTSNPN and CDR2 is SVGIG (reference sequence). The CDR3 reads CAWSVRAGDGNTIYF. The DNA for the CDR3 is TGTGCCTGGAGTGTACGGGCGGGGGACGGAAACACCATATATTTT.